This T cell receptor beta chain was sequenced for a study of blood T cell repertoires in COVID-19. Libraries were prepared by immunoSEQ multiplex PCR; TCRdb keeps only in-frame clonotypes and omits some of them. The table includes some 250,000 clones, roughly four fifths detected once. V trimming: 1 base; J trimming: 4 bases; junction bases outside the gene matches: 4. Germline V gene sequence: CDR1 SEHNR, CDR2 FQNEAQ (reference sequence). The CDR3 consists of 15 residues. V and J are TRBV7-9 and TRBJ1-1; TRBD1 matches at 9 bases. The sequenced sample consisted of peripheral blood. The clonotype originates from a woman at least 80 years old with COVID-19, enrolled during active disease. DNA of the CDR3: TGTGCCAGCAGCTTAGTAGAGACAGGGGGCACTGAAGCTTTCTTT. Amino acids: CASSLVETGGTEAFF.